This T cell receptor beta chain was observed in a study of blood T cell repertoires in COVID-19. The overall study: T cells, B-cell-depleted T cells, or PBMCs provided the cDNA or gDNA that served as material.

Produced via immunoSEQ multiplex PCR; TCRdb's table is partial and in-frame only. The data contain more than 100,000 clones, around 89% of them singletons. This CDR3 has 14 residues. The J segment lost 4 bases and the V segment lost 5 bases, leaving 7 bases of the junction unmatched. Germline CDR1 is MNHEY and CDR2 is SVGAGI. The chain carries TRBV6-5 and TRBJ1-1; 7 positions agree with TRBD1. This TCR was recovered from a man over 45 with active or convalescent COVID-19. The sequenced sample consisted of peripheral blood. CDR3 sequence (DNA): TGTGCCAGCAGTACTCCGGGACAGCTCACTGAAGCTTTCTTT. This codes for CASSTPGQLTEAFF.